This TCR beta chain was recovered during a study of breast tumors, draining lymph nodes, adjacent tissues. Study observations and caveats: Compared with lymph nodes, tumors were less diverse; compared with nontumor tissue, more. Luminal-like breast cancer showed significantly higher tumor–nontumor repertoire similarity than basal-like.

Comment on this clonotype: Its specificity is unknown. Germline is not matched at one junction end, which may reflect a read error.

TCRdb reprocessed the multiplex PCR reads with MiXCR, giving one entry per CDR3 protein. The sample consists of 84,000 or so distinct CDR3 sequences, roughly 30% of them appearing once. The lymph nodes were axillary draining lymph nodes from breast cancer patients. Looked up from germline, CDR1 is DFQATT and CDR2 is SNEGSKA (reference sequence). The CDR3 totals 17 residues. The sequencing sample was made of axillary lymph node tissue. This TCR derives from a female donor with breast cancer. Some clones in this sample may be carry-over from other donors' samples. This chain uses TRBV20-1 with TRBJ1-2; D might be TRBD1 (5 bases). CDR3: CSARDSMRDRGSRGYVF. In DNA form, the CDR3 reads TGCAGTGCTAGAGATAGCATGCGAGACCGGGGGTCTAGAGGCTACGTCTTC.